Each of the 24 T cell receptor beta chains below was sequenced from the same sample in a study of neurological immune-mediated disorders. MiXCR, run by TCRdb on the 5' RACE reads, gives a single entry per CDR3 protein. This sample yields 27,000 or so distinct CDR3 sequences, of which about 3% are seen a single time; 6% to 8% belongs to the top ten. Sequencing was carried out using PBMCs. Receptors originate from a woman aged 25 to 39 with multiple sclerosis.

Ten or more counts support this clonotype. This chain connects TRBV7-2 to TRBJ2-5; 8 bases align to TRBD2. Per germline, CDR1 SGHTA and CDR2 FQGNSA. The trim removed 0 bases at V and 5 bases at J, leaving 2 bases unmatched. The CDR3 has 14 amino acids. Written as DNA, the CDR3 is TGTGCCAGCAGCTTAGCGCCTAGCGGGGAGACCCAGTACTTC. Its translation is CASSLAPSGETQYF.

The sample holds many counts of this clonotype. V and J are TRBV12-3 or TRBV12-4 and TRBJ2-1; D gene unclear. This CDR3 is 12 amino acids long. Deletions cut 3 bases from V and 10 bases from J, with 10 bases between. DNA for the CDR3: TGTGCCAGCAGTTTCGGCCCTTGGGAGCAGTTCTTC. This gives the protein CASSFGPWEQFF.

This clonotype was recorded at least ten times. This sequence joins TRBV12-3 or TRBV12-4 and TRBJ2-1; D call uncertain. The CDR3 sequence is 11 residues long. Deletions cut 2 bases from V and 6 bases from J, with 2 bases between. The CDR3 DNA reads TGTGCCAGCAGTTTATCCAATGAGCAGTTCTTC. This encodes CASSLSNEQFF.

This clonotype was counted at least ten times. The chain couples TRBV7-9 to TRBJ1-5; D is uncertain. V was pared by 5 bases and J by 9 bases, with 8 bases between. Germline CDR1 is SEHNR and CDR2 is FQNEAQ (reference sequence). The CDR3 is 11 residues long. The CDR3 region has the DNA TGTGCCAGCAGCGCAGGCGGGCCCCAGCATTTT. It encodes CASSAGGPQHF.

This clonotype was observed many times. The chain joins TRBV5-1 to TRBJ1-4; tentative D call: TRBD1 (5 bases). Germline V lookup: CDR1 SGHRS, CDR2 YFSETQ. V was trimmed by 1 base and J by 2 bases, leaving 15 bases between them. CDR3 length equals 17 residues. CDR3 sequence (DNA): TGCGCCAGCAGCTTGAACCCCCAGGGTCCCACTAATGAAAAACTGTTTTTT. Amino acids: CASSLNPQGPTNEKLFF.

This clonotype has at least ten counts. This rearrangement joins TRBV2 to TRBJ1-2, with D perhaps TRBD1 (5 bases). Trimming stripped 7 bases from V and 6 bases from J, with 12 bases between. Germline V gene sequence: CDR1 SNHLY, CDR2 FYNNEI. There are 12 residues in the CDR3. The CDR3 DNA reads TGTGCCAGCAAACGGGACCTTCATGGCTACACCTTC. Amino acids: CASKRDLHGYTF.

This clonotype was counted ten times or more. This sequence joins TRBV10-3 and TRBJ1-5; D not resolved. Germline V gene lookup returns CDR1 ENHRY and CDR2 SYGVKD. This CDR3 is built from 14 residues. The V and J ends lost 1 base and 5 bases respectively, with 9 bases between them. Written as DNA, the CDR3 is TGTGCCATCAGTGAGTGGGCAGGCGATCAGCCCCAGCATTTT. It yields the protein CAISEWAGDQPQHF.

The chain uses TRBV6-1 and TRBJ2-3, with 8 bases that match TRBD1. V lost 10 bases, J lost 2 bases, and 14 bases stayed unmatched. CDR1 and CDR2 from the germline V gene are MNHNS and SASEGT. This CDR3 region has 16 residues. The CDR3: CATAHQGQALTDTQYF. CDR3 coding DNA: TGTGCCACGGCCCACCAGGGACAGGCCCTCACAGATACGCAGTATTTT.

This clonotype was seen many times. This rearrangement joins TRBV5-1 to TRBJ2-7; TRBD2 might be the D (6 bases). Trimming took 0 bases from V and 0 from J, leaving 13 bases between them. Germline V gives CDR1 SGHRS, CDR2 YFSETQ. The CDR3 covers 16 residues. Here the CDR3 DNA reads TGCGCCAGCAGCTTGGGTCATGGGGGGAGCTCCTACGAGCAGTACTTC. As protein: CASSLGHGGSSYEQYF.

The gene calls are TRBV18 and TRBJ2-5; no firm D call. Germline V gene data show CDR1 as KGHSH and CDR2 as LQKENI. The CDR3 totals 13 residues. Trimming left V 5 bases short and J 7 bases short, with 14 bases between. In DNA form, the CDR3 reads TGTGCCAGCTCAGGCGAAACCAAGGGGACCCAGTACTTC. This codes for CASSGETKGTQYF.

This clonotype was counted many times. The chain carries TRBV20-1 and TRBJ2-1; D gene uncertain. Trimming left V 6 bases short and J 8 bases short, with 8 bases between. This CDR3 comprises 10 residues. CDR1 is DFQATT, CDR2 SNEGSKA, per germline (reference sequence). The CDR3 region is CSAHEYEQFF. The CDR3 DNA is TGCAGTGCCCACGAATATGAGCAGTTCTTC.

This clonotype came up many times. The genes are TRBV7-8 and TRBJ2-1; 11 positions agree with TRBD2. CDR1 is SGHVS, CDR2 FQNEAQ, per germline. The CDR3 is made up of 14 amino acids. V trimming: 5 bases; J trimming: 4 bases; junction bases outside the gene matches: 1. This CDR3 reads CASSGLAGYNEQFF. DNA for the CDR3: TGTGCCAGCAGCGGACTAGCGGGTTACAATGAGCAGTTCTTC.

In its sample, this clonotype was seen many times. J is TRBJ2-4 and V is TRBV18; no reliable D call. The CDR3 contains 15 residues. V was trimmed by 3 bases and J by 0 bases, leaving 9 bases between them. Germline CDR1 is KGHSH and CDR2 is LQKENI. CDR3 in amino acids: CASSPSQIAKNIQYF. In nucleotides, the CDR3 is TGTGCCAGCTCACCGAGCCAGATAGCCAAAAACATTCAGTACTTC.

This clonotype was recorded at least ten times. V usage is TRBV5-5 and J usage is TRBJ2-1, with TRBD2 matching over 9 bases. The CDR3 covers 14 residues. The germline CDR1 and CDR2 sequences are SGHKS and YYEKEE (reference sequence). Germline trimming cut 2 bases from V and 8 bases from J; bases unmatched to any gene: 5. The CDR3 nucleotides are TGTGCCAGCAGCTTTCTAGCGGGGTCACATGAGCAGTTCTTC. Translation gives CASSFLAGSHEQFF.

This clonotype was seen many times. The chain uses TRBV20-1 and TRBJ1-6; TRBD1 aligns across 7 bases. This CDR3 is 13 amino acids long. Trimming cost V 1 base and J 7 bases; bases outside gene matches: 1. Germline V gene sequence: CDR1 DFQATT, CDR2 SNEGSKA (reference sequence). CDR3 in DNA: TGCAGTGCTAGAGGGGACAGAAATTCACCCCTCCACTTT. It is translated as CSARGDRNSPLHF.

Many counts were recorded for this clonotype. CDR3 sequence: CASSLRTGVSSPLHF. Here the CDR3 DNA reads TGCGCCAGCAGCTTGCGGACAGGGGTCAGTTCACCCCTCCACTTT. This chain links TRBV5-1 with TRBJ1-6, with 9 bases that match TRBD1. Trimming at V came to 1 base and at J to 9 bases, leaving 5 bases not matched to a gene. In germline, CDR1 is SGHRS, CDR2 YFSETQ. This CDR3 has 15 amino acids.

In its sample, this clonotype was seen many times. The CDR3 loop is CASKRTSGSYNEQFF. In nucleotides, the CDR3 is TGTGCCAGCAAGCGGACTAGCGGGAGTTACAATGAGCAGTTCTTC. V and J are TRBV12-3 or TRBV12-4 and TRBJ2-1, with 13 bases matching TRBD2. This CDR3 contains 15 residues. V shed 7 bases and J 4 bases; nucleotides not matched to a gene: 4.

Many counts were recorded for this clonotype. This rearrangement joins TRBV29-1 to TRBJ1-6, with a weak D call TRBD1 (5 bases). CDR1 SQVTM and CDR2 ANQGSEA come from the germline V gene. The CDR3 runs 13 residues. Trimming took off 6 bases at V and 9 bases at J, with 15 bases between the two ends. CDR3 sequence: CSVELERGSPLHF. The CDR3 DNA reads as TGCAGCGTCGAGTTGGAAAGGGGTTCACCCCTCCACTTT.

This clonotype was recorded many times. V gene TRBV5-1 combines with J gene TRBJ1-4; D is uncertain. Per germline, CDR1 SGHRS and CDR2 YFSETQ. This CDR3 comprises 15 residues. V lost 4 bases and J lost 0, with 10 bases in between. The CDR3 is CASSLGRATNEKLFF. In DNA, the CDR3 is TGCGCCAGCAGCCTTGGTCGGGCAACTAATGAAAAACTGTTTTTT.

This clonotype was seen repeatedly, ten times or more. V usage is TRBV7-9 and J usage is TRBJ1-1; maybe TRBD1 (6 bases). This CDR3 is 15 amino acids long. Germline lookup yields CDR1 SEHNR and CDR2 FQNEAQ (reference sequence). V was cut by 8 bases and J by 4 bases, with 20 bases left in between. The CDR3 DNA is TGTGCCAGCCGGCCGGCAGGGGCTATATTCACTGAAGCTTTCTTT. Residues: CASRPAGAIFTEAFF.

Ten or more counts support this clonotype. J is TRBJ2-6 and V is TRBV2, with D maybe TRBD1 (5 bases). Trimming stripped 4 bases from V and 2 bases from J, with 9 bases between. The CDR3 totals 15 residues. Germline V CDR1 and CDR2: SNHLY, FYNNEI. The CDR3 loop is CASSVGHTGANVLTF. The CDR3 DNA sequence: TGTGCCAGCAGTGTTGGACATACTGGGGCCAACGTCCTGACTTTC. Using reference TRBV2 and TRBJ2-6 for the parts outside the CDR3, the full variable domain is EPEVTQTPSHQVTQMGQEVILRCVPISNHLYFYWYRQILGQKVEFLVSFYNNEISEKSEIFDDQFSVERPDGSNFTLKIRSTKLEDSAMYFCASSVGHTGANVLTFGAGSRLTVL.

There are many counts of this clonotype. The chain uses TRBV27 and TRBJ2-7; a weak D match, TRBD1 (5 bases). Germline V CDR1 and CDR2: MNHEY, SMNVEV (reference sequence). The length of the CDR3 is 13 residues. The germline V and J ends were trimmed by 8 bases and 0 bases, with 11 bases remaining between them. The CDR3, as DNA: TGTGCCAGCCGCGGACACTCCTCCTACGAGCAGTACTTC. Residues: CASRGHSSYEQYF.

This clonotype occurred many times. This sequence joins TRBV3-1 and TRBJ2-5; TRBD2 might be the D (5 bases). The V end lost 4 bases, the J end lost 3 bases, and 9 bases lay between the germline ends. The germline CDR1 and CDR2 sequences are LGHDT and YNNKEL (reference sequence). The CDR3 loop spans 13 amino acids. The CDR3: CASSRRSEETQYF. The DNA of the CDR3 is TGTGCCAGCAGCCGGAGGTCCGAAGAGACCCAGTACTTC.

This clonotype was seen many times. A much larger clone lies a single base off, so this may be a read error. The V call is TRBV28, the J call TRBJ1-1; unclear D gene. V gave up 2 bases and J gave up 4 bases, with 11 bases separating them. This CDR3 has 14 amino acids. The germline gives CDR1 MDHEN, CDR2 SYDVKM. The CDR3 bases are TGTGCCAGCAGTTTAGGAAAGGGAGGCACTGAAGCTTTCTTT. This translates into CASSLGKGGTEAFF.